This T cell receptor beta chain came from a study of response to subunit inactivated influenza vaccine. Via MiXCR, TCRdb re-called the RT-PCR reads, giving one row per CDR3 protein. The profile shows around 570,000 distinct CDR3 sequences, 11% of them singletons. This clonotype showed up just a few times. There are 16 residues in the CDR3. J lost 2 bases, V lost 1 base, and 4 bases had no gene match. The V gene's germline CDR1 is SEHNR and CDR2 FQNEAQ (reference sequence). These data were also reused for a study on T cells expressing NK-cell markers. That paper states: Beta-chain TCR cDNA was generated via 5'RACE template switching with UMIs. From sorted CD3+CD56+NKG2C+, CD3+CD56+NKG2C- and CD3+CD56-NKG2C+ T cells came the TCR beta repertoires. Of eight sequenced donors, seven were HCMV-seropositive and one HCMV-seronegative. The CD3+CD56-NKG2C+ fraction of several donors was also led by these clonotypes.

Sample: PBMCs from blood, taken on the day of vaccination. This receptor was taken from a man aged 45-65 years who received an inactivated influenza vaccine. The chain joins TRBV7-9 to TRBJ2-1; 8 bases agree with TRBD2. CDR3 loop: CASSLVVAGPYNEQFF. CDR3 nucleotide sequence: TGTGCCAGCAGCTTAGTGGTAGCGGGGCCCTACAATGAGCAGTTCTTC. The entire variable domain, with the rest obtained from reference TRBV7-9 and TRBJ2-1, is as follows: DTGVSQNPRHKITKRGQNVTFRCDPISEHNRLYWYRQTLGQGPEFLTYFQNEAQLEKSRLLSDRFSAERPKGSFSTLEIQRTEQGDSAMYLCASSLVVAGPYNEQFFGPGTRLTVL.